The 9 T cell receptor beta chains below all came from one sample that was sequenced in a study of T cell responses to AZD1222 COVID-19 vaccine. Only in-frame clones appear in the TCRdb table, and some are missing; sequencing was by immunoSEQ multiplex PCR. The profile shows more than 110,000 clones, about 92% of them singletons. Material: peripheral blood, obtained on day 0 of AZD1222 vaccination. These receptors were taken from an adult in good health.

This chain links TRBV7-8 with TRBJ1-1, with D possibly matching TRBD1 (6 bases). This CDR3 is 16 amino acids long. Trimming left V 2 bases short and J 5 bases short, with 18 bases between. CDR1 is SGHVS and CDR2 is FQNEAQ in the germline V gene. The CDR3 region has the DNA TGTGCCAGCAGCTTACAACCGGGTTGGGACAAAACTGAAGCTTTCTTT. Protein sequence: CASSLQPGWDKTEAFF.

This chain connects TRBV2 to TRBJ1-2; no definite D call. V dropped 8 bases and J dropped 4 bases, with 23 bases sitting between them. CDR3 size: 16 residues. Germline lookup yields CDR1 SNHLY and CDR2 FYNNEI. The CDR3 loop reads CASPSGGGSLSYGYTF. The CDR3 DNA sequence: TGTGCCAGCCCTTCCGGCGGCGGCAGCTTGAGCTATGGCTACACCTTC.

This clone was seen just once. The gene calls are TRBV28 and TRBJ1-5; 7 bases are a match to TRBD1. This CDR3 has 15 residues. After removal of 5 bases from V and 5 bases from J, the junction contained 9 bases not matched to a gene. Germline CDR1 and CDR2: MDHEN and SYDVKM. This CDR3 reads CASSAGQASYQPQHF. In nucleotides, the CDR3 is TGTGCCAGCAGTGCCGGACAGGCTTCATATCAGCCCCAGCATTTT.

V is TRBV29-1 and J is TRBJ2-3, with 11 bases identical to TRBD1. This CDR3 region has 14 residues. The junction had 6 bases not matched to a gene; V was cut back by 6 bases and J by 4 bases. CDR1 and CDR2 from the germline V gene are SQVTM and ANQGSEA. CDR3: CSVGGGQGADTQYF. In DNA form, the CDR3 reads TGCAGCGTCGGAGGGGGACAGGGGGCAGATACGCAGTATTTT.

In nucleotides, the CDR3 is TGTGCCAGCAGTTACGGGACAGGGCGAACTGAAGCTTTCTTT. It is translated as CASSYGTGRTEAFF. The rearrangement joins TRBV6-5 to TRBJ1-1, with 9 nucleotides matching TRBD1. The CDR3 is 14 residues long. Per germline, CDR1 MNHEY and CDR2 SVGAGI. With 2 bases clipped from V and 5 bases from J, the junction kept 3 bases outside the gene matches.

V usage is TRBV9 and J usage is TRBJ1-4; TRBD1 aligns across 7 bases. Germline CDR1 is SGDLS and CDR2 is YYNGEE. The CDR3 has 16 residues. V shed 3 bases and J 8 bases; nucleotides not matched to a gene: 13. CDR3 nucleotides: TGTGCCAGCAGCGGTCACCAGGGGGGGGTCGCCGAAAAACTGTTTTTT. It translates to CASSGHQGGVAEKLFF.

This clone was seen just once. V and J are TRBV10-1 and TRBJ2-1; TRBD2 might be the D (5 bases). Deletions cut 8 bases from V and 6 bases from J, with 20 bases between. In germline, CDR1 is WNHNN, CDR2 SYGVQD (reference sequence). The CDR3 consists of 15 residues. The CDR3 loop is CASRGSGFSSNEQFF. In DNA form, the CDR3 reads TGCGCCAGCCGGGGATCGGGGTTTAGTAGCAATGAGCAGTTCTTC.

The rearrangement uses TRBV5-6 and TRBJ1-5; no firm D call. This CDR3 region has 14 residues. The V gene lost 0 bases and the J gene lost 4 bases, with 8 bases spanning the gap. Germline CDR1 and CDR2: SGHDT and YYEEEE. The CDR3 region has the DNA TGTGCCAGCAGCTTGGGGCAGGAAAATCAGCCCCAGCATTTT. Protein sequence: CASSLGQENQPQHF.

The chain uses TRBV12-3 or TRBV12-4 and TRBJ1-2; D possibly corresponds to TRBD1 (5 bases). Trimming stripped 7 bases from V and 7 bases from J, with 16 bases between. The CDR3 is 13 amino acids. The CDR3 DNA follows: TGTGCCAGCACCTCTTTTGGGGCCCCTGGCTACACCTTC. The encoded protein is CASTSFGAPGYTF.